This entry is about one T cell receptor (beta chain). Its specificity is not known. Use of 60 Vbeta and 13 Jbeta primers characterized the PCR. Some clones are missing from TCRdb's copy, which holds only in-frame ones; the method was immunoSEQ multiplex PCR. The sample has 130,000 or so clones, around 75% seen once. These data originate in a study of cytomegalovirus exposure and HLA in healthy donors. CDR1 and CDR2 from the germline V gene are SNHLY and FYNNEI. With 4 bases clipped from V and 3 bases from J, the junction kept 2 bases outside the gene matches. The CDR3 is 13 amino acids. Study-level results: In the analysis, some V segments, TRBV6-2 and TRBV6-3 included, were excluded as indistinguishable. Later on, analysis showed that most CMV-associated TCR beta chains appeared to be HLA-restricted.

Sequencing used PBMCs. The TCR sequence derives from a man in his forties in good health and CMV-seronegative. The chain is built from TRBV2 and TRBJ1-2, with 7 bases fitting TRBD1. CDR3 nucleotides: TGTGCCAGCAGTGTGCAGGGGGACTATGGCTACACCTTC. Translation: CASSVQGDYGYTF.